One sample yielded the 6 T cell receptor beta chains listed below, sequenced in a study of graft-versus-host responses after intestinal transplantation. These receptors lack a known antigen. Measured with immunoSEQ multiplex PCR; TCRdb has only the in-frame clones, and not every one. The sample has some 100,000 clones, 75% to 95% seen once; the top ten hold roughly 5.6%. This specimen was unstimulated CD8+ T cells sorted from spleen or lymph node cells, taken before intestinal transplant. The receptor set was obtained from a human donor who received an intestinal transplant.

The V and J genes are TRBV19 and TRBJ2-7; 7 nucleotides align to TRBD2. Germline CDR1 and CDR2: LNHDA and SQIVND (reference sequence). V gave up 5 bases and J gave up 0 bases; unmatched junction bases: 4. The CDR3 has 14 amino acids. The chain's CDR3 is CASSPGGDSYEQYF. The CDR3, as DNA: TGTGCCAGTAGTCCTGGGGGGGACTCCTACGAGCAGTACTTC.

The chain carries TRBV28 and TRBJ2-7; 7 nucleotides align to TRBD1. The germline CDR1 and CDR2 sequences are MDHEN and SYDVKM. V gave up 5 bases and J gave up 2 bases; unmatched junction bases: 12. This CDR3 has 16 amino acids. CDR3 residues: CASSRTGEYGPYEQYF. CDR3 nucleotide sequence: TGTGCCAGCAGTAGAACAGGGGAATATGGACCCTACGAGCAGTACTTC. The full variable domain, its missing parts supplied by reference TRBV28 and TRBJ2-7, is DVKVTQSSRYLVKRTGEKVFLECVQDMDHENMFWYRQDPGLGLRLIYFSYDVKMKEKGDIPEGYSVSREKKERFSLILESASTNQTSMYLCASSRTGEYGPYEQYFGPGTRLTVT.

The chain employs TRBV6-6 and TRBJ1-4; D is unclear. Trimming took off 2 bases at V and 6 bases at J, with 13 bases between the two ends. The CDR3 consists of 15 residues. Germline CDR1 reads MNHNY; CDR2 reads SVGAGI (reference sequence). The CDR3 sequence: CASSYVGPEDEKLFF. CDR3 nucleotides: TGTGCCAGCAGTTACGTCGGACCCGAGGATGAAAAACTGTTTTTT.

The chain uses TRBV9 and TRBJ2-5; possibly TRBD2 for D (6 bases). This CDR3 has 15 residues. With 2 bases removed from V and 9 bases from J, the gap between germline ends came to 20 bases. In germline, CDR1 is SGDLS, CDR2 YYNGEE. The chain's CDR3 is CASSVDGGGPEAQYF. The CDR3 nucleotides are TGTGCCAGCAGCGTGGACGGGGGTGGTCCGGAGGCCCAGTACTTC.

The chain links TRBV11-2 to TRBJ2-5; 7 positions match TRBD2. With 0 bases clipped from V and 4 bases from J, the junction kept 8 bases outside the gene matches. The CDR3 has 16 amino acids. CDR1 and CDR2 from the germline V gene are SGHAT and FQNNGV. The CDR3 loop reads CASSLEGGSGLETQYF. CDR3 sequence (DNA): TGTGCCAGCAGCTTAGAGGGGGGGAGTGGTTTAGAGACCCAGTACTTC.

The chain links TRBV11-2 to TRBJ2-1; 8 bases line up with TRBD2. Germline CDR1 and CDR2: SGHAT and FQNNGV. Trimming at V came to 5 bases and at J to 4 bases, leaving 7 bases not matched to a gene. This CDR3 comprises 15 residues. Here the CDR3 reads CASSESSGRYNEQFF. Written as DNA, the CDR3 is TGTGCCAGCAGCGAGAGCAGCGGGAGATACAATGAGCAGTTCTTC.